The 32 T cell receptor beta chains presented below share a single source sample, sequenced in a study of neurological immune-mediated disorders. TCRdb re-analysed the 5' RACE reads in MiXCR, keeping a single row per CDR3 protein. The data show around 78,000 distinct CDR3 sequences, under 20% seen once. Material: PBMCs. Receptors were obtained from a woman aged 40 to 50 in good health.

Ten or more counts support this clonotype. The gene calls are TRBV7-2 and TRBJ2-2; D may correspond to TRBD1 or TRBD2 (5 bases each). The V and J ends lost 5 bases and 0 bases respectively, with 16 bases between them. Germline V gene sequence: CDR1 SGHTA, CDR2 FQGNSA. The CDR3 loop spans 17 amino acids. CDR3 bases: TGTGCCAGCAGCGCCGGGACGGTTAACGCGAACACCGGGGAGCTGTTTTTT. Protein sequence: CASSAGTVNANTGELFF.

Ten or more counts support this clonotype. This sequence joins TRBV20-1 and TRBJ2-2; TRBD1 aligns across 9 bases. This CDR3 is built from 15 residues. Germline CDR1 reads DFQATT; CDR2 reads SNEGSKA (reference sequence). The V and J ends lost 1 base and 0 bases, in that order; junction bases with no gene match: 0. CDR3 nucleotide sequence: TGCAGTGCTAGAGGACAGGGGGCGAACACCGGGGAGCTGTTTTTT. This translates into CSARGQGANTGELFF.

The rearrangement uses TRBV6-2 or TRBV6-3 and TRBJ1-5; unclear D gene. V gave up 5 bases and J gave up 10 bases, with 15 bases separating them. This CDR3 spans 13 amino acids. Per the germline V gene, CDR1 is MNHEY and CDR2 is SVGEGT. In DNA, the CDR3 is TGTGCCAGCAGTCTCAACAGTGGTTTACCCCAGCATTTT. Encoded protein: CASSLNSGLPQHF.

This clonotype was picked up many times. The CDR3, as DNA: TGTGCCAGCAGCTTGCGCCCTATTCAGGTTTCTGGGGCCAACGTCCTGACTTTC. Translated, it gives CASSLRPIQVSGANVLTF. The chain uses TRBV11-1 and TRBJ2-6; unclear D gene. V lost 3 bases and J 1 base, leaving 16 bases between the germline ends. Germline CDR1 and CDR2: SGHAT and FQDESV (reference sequence). The CDR3 is 18 amino acids.

The V and J genes are TRBV7-2 and TRBJ2-1; 7 bases align to TRBD2. Germline trimming cut 3 bases from V and 7 bases from J; bases unmatched to any gene: 9. This CDR3 contains 15 residues. Germline V gene sequence: CDR1 SGHTA, CDR2 FQGNSA. The CDR3 is CASSFFRLARNEQFF. The CDR3 coding sequence is TGTGCCAGCAGCTTCTTTCGACTAGCTCGGAATGAGCAGTTCTTC.

This clonotype came up once. One junction end disagrees with the germline gene, perhaps due to a read error. The V call is TRBV6-6, the J call TRBJ1-5, with D uncertain. The CDR3 sequence is 13 residues long. Germline lookup yields CDR1 MNHNY and CDR2 SVGAGI (reference sequence). CDR3 sequence: CASKEVLNRPQHF. The CDR3 DNA sequence: TGTGCCAGCAAAGAGGTGCTTAATCGGCCCCAGCATTTT.

This clonotype has ten or more counts. This chain uses TRBV6-2 or TRBV6-3 with TRBJ1-2; possibly TRBD1 for D (5 bases). The germline V gene has CDR1 MNHEY and CDR2 SVGEGT. This CDR3 is built from 13 residues. V lost 6 bases and J lost 4, with 12 bases in between. CDR3 sequence: CASSEGGTYGYTF. CDR3 bases: TGTGCCAGCAGCGAAGGAGGGACCTATGGCTACACCTTC.

This clonotype was recorded many times. The chain carries TRBV6-5 and TRBJ2-5; perhaps D is TRBD1 or TRBD2 (6 bases each). Trimming pared 0 bases from V and 3 bases from J, leaving 17 bases between. Germline assignment: CDR1 MNHEY and CDR2 SVGAGI. The CDR3 sequence is 17 residues long. In nucleotides, the CDR3 is TGTGCCAGCAGTTACTCCGGGGGCGCGGGTAGTAAAGAGACCCAGTACTTC. Protein sequence: CASSYSGGAGSKETQYF.

The genes are TRBV5-6 and TRBJ1-5; a weak D match, TRBD1 (5 bases). Germline V lookup: CDR1 SGHDT, CDR2 YYEEEE. This CDR3 region has 16 residues. Trimming took 5 bases from V and 0 from J, leaving 15 bases between them. In DNA form, the CDR3 reads TGTGCCAGCAGTTCGGGACTCAGCTATAGCAATCAGCCCCAGCATTTT. Amino acids: CASSSGLSYSNQPQHF.

This clonotype was counted at least ten times. The V call is TRBV5-1, the J call TRBJ2-5, with 9 bases fitting TRBD2. The CDR3 is made up of 15 amino acids. J was trimmed by 5 bases and V by 2 bases; bases with no gene match: 7. In germline, CDR1 is SGHRS, CDR2 YFSETQ. CDR3 nucleotides: TGCGCCAGCAGCTTTAGCGGGGGCCCCGAGGAGACCCAGTACTTC. Translation gives CASSFSGGPEETQYF.

The chain carries TRBV27 and TRBJ2-7; D tentatively reads TRBD1 or TRBD2 (5 bases each). The CDR3 is 12 amino acids. Germline V gives CDR1 MNHEY, CDR2 SMNVEV (reference sequence). Trimming stripped 6 bases from V and 6 bases from J, with 12 bases between. The DNA for the CDR3 is TGTGCCAGCAGCACCGGTGGGGGCGAGCAGTACTTC. It encodes CASSTGGGEQYF.

This clonotype has a handful of counts. J is TRBJ1-1 and V is TRBV18, with TRBD1 as a possible D gene (6 bases). The CDR3 consists of 16 residues. V was trimmed by 4 bases and J by 7 bases, leaving 22 bases between them. Germline V gene data show CDR1 as KGHSH and CDR2 as LQKENI. CDR3 in amino acids: CASSRTAPDSPGEAFF. The DNA for the CDR3 is TGTGCCAGCTCACGTACGGCTCCGGACAGCCCTGGTGAAGCTTTCTTT.

This clonotype came up many times. The chain carries TRBV5-1 and TRBJ1-1; the match to TRBD1 covers 9 bases. The CDR3 covers 15 residues. The J segment lost 1 base and the V segment lost 0 bases, leaving 1 base of the junction unmatched. CDR1 and CDR2 from the germline V gene are SGHRS and YFSETQ. Here the CDR3 DNA reads TGCGCCAGCAGCTTGGAGGGACAGGGGAACACTGAAGCTTTCTTT. It specifies CASSLEGQGNTEAFF.

This chain connects TRBV19 to TRBJ1-5; no firm D call. The V and J ends lost 4 bases and 0 bases respectively, with 10 bases between them. Germline values: CDR1 LNHDA, CDR2 SQIVND (reference sequence). The length of the CDR3 is 15 residues. CDR3 coding DNA: TGTGCCAGTAGTAGACCGACGGATAGCAATCAGCCCCAGCATTTT. Translation: CASSRPTDSNQPQHF.

Notes on this clonotype: This may stem from a read error, because a much larger clone lies one nucleotide away. The chain recombines TRBV5-4 with TRBJ2-1; D possibly corresponds to TRBD1 (6 bases). This CDR3 comprises 15 residues. In germline, CDR1 is SGHNT, CDR2 YYREEE (reference sequence). The CDR3 DNA reads TGTGTCAGCAGCTTGGGGGCCACGCAGAGCAATGAGCAGTTCTTC. Residues: CVSSLGATQSNEQFF.

There are many counts of this clonotype. The chain joins TRBV6-5 to TRBJ1-1, with D possibly matching TRBD1 (6 bases). V lost 0 bases and J lost 3, with 11 bases in between. The germline V gene encodes CDR1 MNHEY and CDR2 SVGAGI. CDR3 length: 15 amino acids. The CDR3 spells CASSYSGGGHTEAFF. The CDR3 nucleotides read TGTGCCAGCAGTTACTCGGGGGGGGGGCACACTGAAGCTTTCTTT.

This clonotype was counted at least ten times. V gene TRBV5-5 combines with J gene TRBJ1-1; possible D gene TRBD1, 5 bases. Germline CDR1 is SGHKS and CDR2 is YYEKEE (reference sequence). The CDR3 extends over 15 amino acids. Trimming took 4 bases from V and 3 from J, leaving 16 bases between them. The DNA of the CDR3 is TGTGCCAGCAGCCCTCTTGCGGCGGGGGACACTGAAGCTTTCTTT. This gives the protein CASSPLAAGDTEAFF. The full variable domain, its missing parts supplied by reference TRBV5-5 and TRBJ1-1, is DAGVTQSPTHLIKTRGQQVTLRCSPISGHKSVSWYQQVLGQGPQFIFQYYEKEERGRGNFPDRFSARQFPNYSSELNVNALLLGDSALYLCASSPLAAGDTEAFFGQGTRLTVV.

This clonotype was counted many times. The chain carries TRBV7-6 and TRBJ2-7, with a possible D match to TRBD2 (6 bases). This CDR3 is built from 13 residues. V lost 5 bases to trimming and J lost 3 bases, with 11 bases between them. CDR1 SGHVS and CDR2 FNYEAQ come from the germline V gene. CDR3 sequence reads: CASSRGVGYEQYF. In DNA, the CDR3 is TGTGCCAGCAGCCGCGGGGTAGGCTACGAGCAGTACTTC. The full variable domain, in which reference TRBV7-6 and TRBJ2-7 provide the parts outside the CDR3, is GAGVSQSPRYKVTKRGQDVALRCDPISGHVSLYWYRQALGQGPEFLTYFNYEAQQDKSGLPNDRFSAERPEGSISTLTIQRTEQRDSAMYRCASSRGVGYEQYFGPGTRLTVT.

This clonotype was recorded many times. The rearrangement links TRBV5-1 to TRBJ2-2; no clear D. Germline V gives CDR1 SGHRS, CDR2 YFSETQ. V was pared by 5 bases and J by 1 base, with 9 bases between. This CDR3 region has 14 residues. The CDR3 DNA sequence: TGCGCCAGCAGGGACGGAATGAACACCGGGGAGCTGTTTTTT. The encoded protein is CASRDGMNTGELFF.

This clonotype was picked up many times. V gene TRBV20-1 combines with J gene TRBJ1-1; unclear D gene. The CDR3 covers 14 residues. Germline CDR1 reads DFQATT; CDR2 reads SNEGSKA (reference sequence). V shed 0 bases and J shed 2 bases, with 10 bases lying between them. CDR3 coding DNA: TGCAGTGCTAGAGAAGTTGCCAGTAACACTGAAGCTTTCTTT. Protein product: CSAREVASNTEAFF.

The V gene is TRBV5-1, the J gene TRBJ1-1; D not resolved. The CDR3 sequence is 14 residues long. Trimming shortened V by 2 bases and J by 4 bases, and 12 bases separated the two germline ends. Germline CDR1 reads SGHRS; CDR2 reads YFSETQ. The DNA for the CDR3 is TGCGCCAGCAGCTTTGGTGGACCTACCACTGAAGCTTTCTTT. Protein sequence: CASSFGGPTTEAFF.

Many counts were recorded for this clonotype. The chain combines TRBV5-5 with TRBJ2-2; 9 bases align to TRBD1. The CDR3 totals 16 residues. The ends lost 2 bases at V and 2 bases at J; junction bases unmatched: 4. CDR1 is SGHKS and CDR2 is YYEKEE in the germline V gene (reference sequence). CDR3 sequence (DNA): TGTGCCAGCAGCTTAAGGGACAGGGACAACACCGGGGAGCTGTTTTTT. Translated: CASSLRDRDNTGELFF.

In its sample, this clonotype was seen a few times. V usage is TRBV20-1 and J usage is TRBJ2-2, with D possibly matching TRBD2 (6 bases). Germline CDR1 and CDR2: DFQATT and SNEGSKA (reference sequence). V lost 0 bases and J lost 0, with 11 bases in between. The CDR3 consists of 16 residues. The CDR3 coding sequence is TGCAGTGCTAGAGATCTTAGCGGCTCGAACACCGGGGAGCTGTTTTTT. Protein: CSARDLSGSNTGELFF.

This clonotype has a count of ten or more. This chain connects TRBV5-4 to TRBJ2-2, with D possibly TRBD2 on 6 matching bases. Trimming left V 0 bases short and J 0 bases short, with 15 bases between. The germline CDR1 and CDR2 sequences are SGHNT and YYREEE (reference sequence). The CDR3 has 18 amino acids. CDR3 residues: CASSLAVGGTTNTGELFF. CDR3 nucleotides: TGTGCCAGCAGCTTGGCCGTGGGGGGAACCACGAACACCGGGGAGCTGTTTTTT.

As to this clonotype: This could be a read error, since a much larger clone is one nucleotide away. The rearrangement uses TRBV7-2 and TRBJ1-2; TRBD1 might be the D (6 bases). The CDR3 loop spans 14 amino acids. Germline CDR1 SGHTA, CDR2 FQGNSA. CDR3 sequence reads: CACSSYSGDEGYTF. CDR3 DNA sequence: TGTGCCTGCAGCTCCTACTCAGGGGATGAGGGCTACACCTTC.

In this sample, this clonotype turned up a few times. The V gene is TRBV12-5, the J gene TRBJ2-2; 7 nucleotides align to TRBD2. After removal of 2 bases from V and 2 bases from J, the junction contained 8 bases not matched to a gene. Germline loops: CDR1 LGHNT, CDR2 FRNRAP. CDR3 size: 17 residues. DNA of the CDR3: TGTGCTAGTGGTTTGCCCGGGGGACTACCTAACACCGGGGAGCTGTTTTTT. It yields the protein CASGLPGGLPNTGELFF.

This clonotype was seen repeatedly, ten times or more. This chain uses TRBV12-3 or TRBV12-4 with TRBJ1-1; D is unclear. This CDR3 comprises 14 residues. The germline V and J ends were trimmed by 5 bases and 11 bases, with 21 bases remaining between them. Written as DNA, the CDR3 is TGTGCCAGCAGTCCTGGCTTAGTTGCCAGCCTGGCTTTCTTT. Protein: CASSPGLVASLAFF.

CDR3 DNA sequence: TGCAGTGCTAGAGATCGCGGGGGCGAGAACTATGGCTACACCTTC. This sequence encodes CSARDRGGENYGYTF. The chain has TRBV20-1 and TRBJ1-2, with a possible D match to TRBD1 (6 bases). The CDR3 contains 15 residues. Germline V gene lookup returns CDR1 DFQATT and CDR2 SNEGSKA (reference sequence). V lost 0 bases, J lost 2 bases, and 13 bases lay in between.

This clonotype was observed at least ten times. J is TRBJ2-1 and V is TRBV5-1; TRBD2 might be the D (5 bases). Trimming left V 5 bases short and J 0 bases short, with 12 bases between. Looked up from germline, CDR1 is SGHRS and CDR2 is YFSETQ. This CDR3 region has 15 residues. Here the CDR3 DNA reads TGCGCCAGCAGTGTGACTACCATCTCCTACAATGAGCAGTTCTTC. Protein sequence: CASSVTTISYNEQFF.

This clonotype has a count of ten or more. The gene calls are TRBV4-3 and TRBJ2-7, with no clear D. V lost 0 bases and J lost 3, with 9 bases in between. Germline CDR1 LGHNA, CDR2 YSLEER. This CDR3 has 14 amino acids. In nucleotides, the CDR3 is TGCGCCAGCAGCCAAGATCTCGGCAACTACGAGCAGTACTTC. Its protein is CASSQDLGNYEQYF.

This clonotype has at least ten counts. The V call is TRBV5-1, the J call TRBJ2-5; D is perhaps TRBD2 (5 bases). This CDR3 contains 16 residues. V was trimmed by 0 bases and J by 2 bases, leaving 14 bases between them. Germline assignment: CDR1 SGHRS and CDR2 YFSETQ. The CDR3, as DNA: TGCGCCAGCAGCTTGGGGTCCCAACTAGAGCAAGAGACCCAGTACTTC. It codes for CASSLGSQLEQETQYF.

This clonotype was seen at least ten times. The chain uses TRBV7-6 and TRBJ1-4; the D gene is possibly TRBD1 (6 bases). V shed 0 bases and J shed 5 bases, with 19 bases lying between them. CDR3 length: 18 residues. Per the germline V gene, CDR1 is SGHVS and CDR2 is FNYEAQ. In nucleotides, the CDR3 is TGTGCCAGCAGCTTAGCGGGGAGGGGGACCCGAACCAATGAAAAACTGTTTTTT. Translation: CASSLAGRGTRTNEKLFF.